This TCR beta chain was documented in a study of blood T cell repertoires in COVID-19. Study details: T cells, B-cell-depleted T cells, or PBMCs provided the cDNA or gDNA that served as material.

This clone was picked up a small number of times. Per the study methods: It was from reference gene primer amplification that nucleated cell counts were estimated. TCRdb's table, derived via immunoSEQ multiplex PCR, lists solely in-frame clones and lacks some. V, J and clone size are those of that table, while D and trimming were read from the DNA. Of about 110,000 clones listed, about 80% are singletons. J lost 1 base, V lost 2 bases, and 7 bases had no gene match. The germline V gene encodes CDR1 MNHGY and CDR2 SVAAGI. The CDR3 length is 17 residues. This rearrangement joins TRBV6-9 to TRBJ1-5; TRBD1 aligns across 8 bases. This clonotype was sampled from a woman between 65 and 79 years old with acute or convalescent COVID-19. Sequencing was carried out using peripheral blood. The CDR3 protein is CASSYPQGARSNQPQHF. The DNA for the CDR3 is TGTGCCAGCAGTTATCCCCAGGGGGCGCGGAGCAATCAGCCCCAGCATTTT.